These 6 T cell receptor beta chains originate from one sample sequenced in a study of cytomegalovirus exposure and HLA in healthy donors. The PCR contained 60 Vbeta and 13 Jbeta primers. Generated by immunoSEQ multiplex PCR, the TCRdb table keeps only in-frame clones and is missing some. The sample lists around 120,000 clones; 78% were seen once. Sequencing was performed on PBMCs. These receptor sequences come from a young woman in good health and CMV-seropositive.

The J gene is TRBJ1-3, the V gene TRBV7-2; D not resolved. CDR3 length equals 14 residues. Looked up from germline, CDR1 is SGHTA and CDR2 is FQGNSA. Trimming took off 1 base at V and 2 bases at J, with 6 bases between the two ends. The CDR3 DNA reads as TGTGCCAGCAGCTTAGGGGCCCCTGGAAACACCATATATTTT. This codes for CASSLGAPGNTIYF.

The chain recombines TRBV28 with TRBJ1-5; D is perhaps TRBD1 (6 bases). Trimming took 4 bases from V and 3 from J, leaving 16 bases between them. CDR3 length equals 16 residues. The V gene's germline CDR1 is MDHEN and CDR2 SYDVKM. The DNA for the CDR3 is TGTGCCAGCAGTTCCCCGGCGGCAGGGGTCAATCAGCCCCAGCATTTT. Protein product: CASSSPAAGVNQPQHF.

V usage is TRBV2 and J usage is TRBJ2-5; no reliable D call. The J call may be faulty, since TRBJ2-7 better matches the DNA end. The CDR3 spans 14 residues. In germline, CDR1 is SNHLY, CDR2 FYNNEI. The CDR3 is CASSEWQESYEQYF. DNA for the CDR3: TGTGCCAGCAGTGAGTGGCAGGAATCCTACGAGCAGTACTTC.

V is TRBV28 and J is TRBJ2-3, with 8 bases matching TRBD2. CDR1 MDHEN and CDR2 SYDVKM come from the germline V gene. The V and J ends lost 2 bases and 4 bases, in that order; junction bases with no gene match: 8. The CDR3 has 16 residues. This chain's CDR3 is CASSLRPGGVADTQYF. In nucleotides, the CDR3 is TGTGCCAGCAGTTTAAGACCCGGGGGGGTCGCAGATACGCAGTATTTT.

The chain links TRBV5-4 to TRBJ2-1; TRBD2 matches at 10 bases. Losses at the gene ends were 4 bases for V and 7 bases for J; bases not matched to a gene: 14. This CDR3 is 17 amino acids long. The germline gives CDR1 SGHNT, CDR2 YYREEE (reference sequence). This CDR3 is CASSPPGASGGPNEQFF. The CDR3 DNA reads TGTGCCAGCAGCCCGCCTGGGGCTAGCGGGGGCCCGAATGAGCAGTTCTTC.

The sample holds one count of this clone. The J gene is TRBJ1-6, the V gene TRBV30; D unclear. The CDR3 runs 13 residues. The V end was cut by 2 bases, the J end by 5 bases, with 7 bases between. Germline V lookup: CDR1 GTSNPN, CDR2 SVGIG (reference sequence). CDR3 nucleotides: TGTGCCTGGAGTCCTCAGAATAATTCACCCCTCCACTTT. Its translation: CAWSPQNNSPLHF.